The 17 T cell receptor beta chains reported below all come from one sample, sequenced in a study of T-cell memory formation after mild COVID-19. TCRdb ran MiXCR on the 5' RACE reads and lists one entry per CDR3 protein. Of about 400,000 distinct CDR3 sequences listed, roughly a quarter were seen once; the top ten hold about an eighth. Material: PBMCs or a T cell subset sorted from them (not recorded which). Receptors originate from an adult woman who had mild COVID-19 (a few samples of this study predate the infection). Cell type and time point are not known.

At least ten counts were recorded for this clonotype. The genes are TRBV7-9 and TRBJ2-5, with D uncertain. This CDR3 is 14 amino acids long. Per germline, CDR1 SEHNR and CDR2 FQNEAQ (reference sequence). V dropped 1 base and J dropped 5 bases, with 11 bases sitting between them. This chain's CDR3 is CASSLDLGAETQYF. CDR3 in DNA: TGTGCCAGCAGCTTAGATCTGGGTGCGGAGACCCAGTACTTC.

This clonotype was detected only a few times. The V call is TRBV24-1, the J call TRBJ2-3, with no clear D. CDR3 length: 16 amino acids. Germline CDR1 reads KGHDR; CDR2 reads SFDVKD. Deletions cut 4 bases from V and 4 bases from J, with 17 bases between. The CDR3 is CATSDPTTDIADTQYF. In DNA, the CDR3 is TGTGCCACCAGTGACCCCACAACCGACATCGCAGATACGCAGTATTTT.

This clonotype was recorded a few times. The chain uses TRBV7-2 and TRBJ1-2; possible D gene TRBD1, 5 bases. Germline loops: CDR1 SGHTA, CDR2 FQGNSA. Trimming pared 7 bases from V and 5 bases from J, leaving 20 bases between. The CDR3 is 15 residues long. CDR3 amino acids: CASTEGRRLTYGYTF. The CDR3 DNA is TGTGCCAGCACGGAGGGGCGAAGGCTGACTTATGGCTACACCTTC.

This clonotype was detected ten times or more. The chain combines TRBV20-1 with TRBJ2-7, with TRBD2 matching over 14 bases. CDR3 length: 16 residues. V was pared by 0 bases and J by 3 bases, with 4 bases of the junction left unmatched. Germline V CDR1 and CDR2: DFQATT, SNEGSKA (reference sequence). CDR3 protein: CSARDSGTSGGYEQYF. CDR3 DNA: TGCAGTGCTAGAGATAGCGGGACTAGCGGGGGCTACGAGCAGTACTTC.

The chain is built from TRBV20-1 and TRBJ2-7; tentatively, D is TRBD1 (5 bases). The V end lost 3 bases, the J end lost 3 bases, and 15 bases lay between the germline ends. Germline-derived CDR1 and CDR2 are DFQATT and SNEGSKA (reference sequence). The CDR3 consists of 14 residues. The CDR3 sequence: CSARTVLPYYEQYF. CDR3 DNA: TGCAGTGCTAGGACAGTCCTACCTTACTACGAGCAGTACTTC.

The chain recombines TRBV7-9 with TRBJ2-1, with TRBD1 as a possible D gene (5 bases). Looked up from germline, CDR1 is SEHNR and CDR2 is FQNEAQ (reference sequence). This CDR3 contains 15 residues. With 5 bases removed from V and 2 bases from J, the gap between germline ends came to 13 bases. CDR3 coding DNA: TGTGCCAGCAGCCACAGGTTAGGGGCCTACAATGAGCAGTTCTTC. Translated, it gives CASSHRLGAYNEQFF.

The V and J genes are TRBV5-1 and TRBJ1-1; no clear D gene. Germline V CDR1 and CDR2: SGHRS, YFSETQ. V was cut by 5 bases and J by 2 bases, with 4 bases left in between. The CDR3 loop spans 11 amino acids. The DNA of the CDR3 is TGCGCCAGCAGAGATAACACTGAAGCTTTCTTT. This gives the protein CASRDNTEAFF.

This clonotype turned up a few times. This chain joins TRBV6-1 and TRBJ2-5, with D tentatively TRBD1 (5 bases). The germline V gene has CDR1 MNHNS and CDR2 SASEGT. The CDR3 length is 15 residues. Trimming took 4 bases from V and 7 from J, leaving 19 bases between them. Written as DNA, the CDR3 is TGTGCCAGCAGTGTAACAGGCCACCCTGAATGGACCCAGTACTTC. Its protein is CASSVTGHPEWTQYF.

This clonotype was seen repeatedly, ten times or more. The chain employs TRBV5-1 and TRBJ2-7, with D unresolved. The CDR3 consists of 12 residues. Germline CDR1 SGHRS, CDR2 YFSETQ. Trimming removed 1 base from V and 5 bases from J, with 7 bases in between. This CDR3 is CASSLTRDEQYF. DNA of the CDR3: TGCGCCAGCAGCTTGACCCGGGACGAGCAGTACTTC.

This clonotype was found a few times. In nucleotides, the CDR3 is TGTGCCAGCAGGTTCGATAGCTACGTAGCGAACACCGGGGAGCTGTTTTTT. The encoded protein is CASRFDSYVANTGELFF. This chain joins TRBV6-5 and TRBJ2-2, with D uncertain. The V gene's germline CDR1 is MNHEY and CDR2 SVGAGI. CDR3 size: 17 residues. Trimming shortened V by 6 bases and J by 0 bases, and 17 bases separated the two germline ends.

This chain uses TRBV7-2 with TRBJ2-1, with D unresolved. From germline, CDR1 is SGHTA and CDR2 FQGNSA. V shed 10 bases and J shed 7 bases, with 20 bases lying between them. The CDR3 is made up of 14 amino acids. The CDR3 spells CATRQPWARNEQFF. In DNA, the CDR3 is TGTGCCACCAGACAACCCTGGGCGCGGAATGAGCAGTTCTTC.

J is TRBJ2-2 and V is TRBV21-1; the DNA was not used to check the table's D call, TRBD1. TRBV21-1 is a pseudogene locus. The length of the CDR3 is 18 residues. The CDR3 here is CASRKQPRQGAYTGELFF. The CDR3 nucleotides read TGTGCCAGCAGAAAACAGCCTAGACAGGGGGCCTACACCGGGGAGCTGTTTTTT.

This clonotype has more than one count but fewer than ten. CDR3 region: CASSRLGDTQYF. The CDR3 nucleotides read TGTGCCAGCAGTCGACTGGGTGATACGCAGTATTTT. The chain employs TRBV7-2 and TRBJ2-3; D gene unclear. There are 12 residues in the CDR3. Germline CDR1 and CDR2: SGHTA and FQGNSA. The germline V and J ends were trimmed by 6 bases and 6 bases, with 10 bases remaining between them.

This chain links TRBV6-5 with TRBJ2-1; 10 bases map to TRBD1. Trimming at V came to 4 bases and at J to 2 bases, leaving 5 bases not matched to a gene. The CDR3 contains 16 residues. CDR1 is MNHEY, CDR2 SVGAGI, per germline. The CDR3 DNA sequence: TGTGCCAGCAGTTCTTCCGGGACAGGGGCCTACAATGAGCAGTTCTTC. As protein: CASSSSGTGAYNEQFF.

This clonotype was seen more than once but under ten times. V gene TRBV29-1 combines with J gene TRBJ1-1; the D gene is possibly TRBD1 (6 bases). Between the trimmed V and J ends, which lost 2 bases and 5 bases, there was a span of 18 bases. Germline CDR1 SQVTM, CDR2 ANQGSEA. This CDR3 spans 15 amino acids. CDR3 DNA sequence: TGCAGCGTTGAATACCCACAGGGTGCGTTAACTGAAGCTTTCTTT. Amino acid sequence: CSVEYPQGALTEAFF.

The gene calls are TRBV9 and TRBJ2-1; 7 bases are a match to TRBD2. Germline V gene sequence: CDR1 SGDLS, CDR2 YYNGEE. The CDR3 covers 14 residues. With 1 base clipped from V and 6 bases from J, the junction kept 4 bases outside the gene matches. The CDR3 here is CASSVSGRGNEQFF. As DNA, the CDR3 is TGTGCCAGCAGCGTATCTGGGAGGGGCAATGAGCAGTTCTTC.

The chain combines TRBV9 with TRBJ2-7, with 8 nucleotides matching TRBD2. Trimming removed 4 bases from V and 5 bases from J; junction bases left unmatched: 8. The CDR3 is 14 amino acids. Germline V gene lookup returns CDR1 SGDLS and CDR2 YYNGEE. CDR3 DNA sequence: TGTGCCAGCAGCCCGGGGGGGTACAGTAACGAGCAGTACTTC. It translates to CASSPGGYSNEQYF. Using reference TRBV9 and TRBJ2-7 for the parts outside the CDR3, the full variable domain is DSGVTQTPKHLITATGQRVTLRCSPRSGDLSVYWYQQSLDQGLQFLIQYYNGEERAKGNILERFSAQQFPDLHSELNLSSLELGDSALYFCASSPGGYSNEQYFGPGTRLTVT.